The next 9 T cell receptor beta chains were all read from a single sample in a study of shared clonotypes between healthy human individuals. Only in-frame clones appear in the TCRdb table, and some are missing; sequencing was by immunoSEQ multiplex PCR. This sample has millions of clones, with more than 80% found just once. Material: naive CD4+ T cells sorted from blood. Stated subset: CD45RA+ positively selected. The receptors stem from a man aged 18 to 35 in good health.

This clone was counted a few times. The chain carries TRBV2 and TRBJ1-2; TRBD1 aligns across 7 bases. The V and J ends lost 9 bases and 0 bases, in that order; junction bases with no gene match: 16. The CDR3 is 17 amino acids. Germline CDR1 and CDR2: SNHLY and FYNNEI. DNA for the CDR3: TGTGCCAGTAGATTGGGACAGAAACCACTATCTAACTATGGCTACACCTTC. It translates to CASRLGQKPLSNYGYTF.

The gene calls are TRBV11-2 and TRBJ2-5; weak D call: TRBD2 (5 bases). V was cut by 8 bases and J by 5 bases, with 15 bases left in between. The CDR3 runs 13 residues. The V gene's germline CDR1 is SGHAT and CDR2 FQNNGV. The CDR3 is CASCGGLRETQYF. The CDR3 coding sequence is TGTGCCAGCTGCGGAGGACTCCGGGAGACCCAGTACTTC.

V gene TRBV11-2 combines with J gene TRBJ2-6; 8 nucleotides align to TRBD1. There are 18 residues in the CDR3. CDR1 SGHAT and CDR2 FQNNGV come from the germline V gene. V gave up 3 bases and J gave up 2 bases; unmatched junction bases: 9. CDR3 region: CASSLGTGGWAGANVLTF. The DNA for the CDR3 is TGTGCCAGCAGCTTGGGGACAGGTGGGTGGGCTGGGGCCAACGTCCTGACTTTC.

This chain joins TRBV5-1 and TRBJ2-5, with D perhaps matching TRBD1 or TRBD2 (5 bases each). Trimming stripped 4 bases from V and 2 bases from J, with 9 bases between. CDR3 length: 13 amino acids. Germline V gene lookup returns CDR1 SGHRS and CDR2 YFSETQ. The CDR3 DNA reads TGCGCCAGCAGCCGGGACCATCAAGAGACCCAGTACTTC. Residues: CASSRDHQETQYF.

This chain links TRBV5-4 with TRBJ2-7; TRBD1 agrees at 10 bases. The CDR3 runs to 15 residues. V shed 2 bases, J shed 4 bases, and the junction held 6 bases outside the gene matches. CDR1 is SGHNT and CDR2 is YYREEE in the germline V gene (reference sequence). In DNA form, the CDR3 reads TGTGCCAGCAGCTTTGTGGACAGGGGGTTGTACGAGCAGTACTTC. Encoded protein: CASSFVDRGLYEQYF.

The chain employs TRBV18 and TRBJ2-1; D gene unclear. The CDR3 sequence is 16 residues long. The germline V gene encodes CDR1 KGHSH and CDR2 LQKENI. Trimming stripped 2 bases from V and 2 bases from J, with 13 bases between. CDR3 loop: CASSPISGGPYNEQFF. The DNA of the CDR3 is TGTGCCAGCTCACCAATTAGTGGCGGCCCCTACAATGAGCAGTTCTTC.

The rearrangement joins TRBV5-1 to TRBJ1-2; perhaps TRBD1 as D (6 bases). Germline loops: CDR1 SGHRS, CDR2 YFSETQ. The CDR3 covers 17 residues. With 4 bases removed from V and 3 bases from J, the gap between germline ends came to 22 bases. The CDR3: CASSNGQSLLLDYGYTF. CDR3 DNA sequence: TGCGCCAGCAGCAACGGACAGAGTCTTCTTTTGGACTATGGCTACACCTTC.

The V call is TRBV7-5, the J call TRBJ2-7; the table's D gene call, TRBD1, was not cross checked with the DNA. TRBV7-5 is a pseudogene segment. The CDR3 totals 15 residues. CDR3 sequence reads: CARSLKGQGNDEQYF. As DNA, the CDR3 is TGTGCCAGAAGCTTAAAGGGACAGGGTAACGACGAGCAGTACTTC.

This chain connects TRBV9 to TRBJ1-2; D uncertain. This CDR3 contains 10 residues. The V end was cut by 5 bases, the J end by 4 bases, with 3 bases between. CDR1 is SGDLS, CDR2 YYNGEE, per germline. The CDR3, as DNA: TGTGCCAGCAGGGCCTATGGCTACACCTTC. Protein sequence: CASRAYGYTF. Full variable domain (rest looked up from reference TRBV9 and TRBJ1-2): DSGVTQTPKHLITATGQRVTLRCSPRSGDLSVYWYQQSLDQGLQFLIQYYNGEERAKGNILERFSAQQFPDLHSELNLSSLELGDSALYFCASRAYGYTFGSGTRLTVV.